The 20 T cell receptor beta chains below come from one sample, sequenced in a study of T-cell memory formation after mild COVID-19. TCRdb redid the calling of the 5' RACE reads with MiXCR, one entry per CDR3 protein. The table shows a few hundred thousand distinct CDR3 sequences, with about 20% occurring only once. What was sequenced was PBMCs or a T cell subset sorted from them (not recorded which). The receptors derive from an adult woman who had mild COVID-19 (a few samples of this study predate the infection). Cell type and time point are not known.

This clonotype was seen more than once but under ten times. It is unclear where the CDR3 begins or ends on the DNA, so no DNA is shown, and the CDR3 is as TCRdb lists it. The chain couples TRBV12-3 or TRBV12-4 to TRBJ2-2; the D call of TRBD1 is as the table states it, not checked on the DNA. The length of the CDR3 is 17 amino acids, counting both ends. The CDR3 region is CASSRAYGGRTPGSCFF.

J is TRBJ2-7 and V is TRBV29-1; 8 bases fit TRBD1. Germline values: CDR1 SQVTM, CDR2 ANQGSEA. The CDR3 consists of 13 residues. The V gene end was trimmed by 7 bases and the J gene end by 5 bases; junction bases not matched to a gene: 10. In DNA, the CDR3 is TGCAGCGCCGACCGACAGGGGAGCGACGAGCAGTACTTC. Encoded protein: CSADRQGSDEQYF.

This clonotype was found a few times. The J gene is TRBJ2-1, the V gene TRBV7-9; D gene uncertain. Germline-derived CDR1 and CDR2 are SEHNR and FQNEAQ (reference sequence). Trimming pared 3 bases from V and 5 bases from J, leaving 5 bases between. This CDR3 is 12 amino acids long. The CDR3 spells CASSFIDNEQFF. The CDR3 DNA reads TGTGCCAGCAGCTTCATCGACAATGAGCAGTTCTTC. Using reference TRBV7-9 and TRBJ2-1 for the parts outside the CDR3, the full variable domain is DTGVSQNPRHKITKRGQNVTFRCDPISEHNRLYWYRQTLGQGPEFLTYFQNEAQLEKSRLLSDRFSAERPKGSFSTLEIQRTEQGDSAMYLCASSFIDNEQFFGPGTRLTVL.

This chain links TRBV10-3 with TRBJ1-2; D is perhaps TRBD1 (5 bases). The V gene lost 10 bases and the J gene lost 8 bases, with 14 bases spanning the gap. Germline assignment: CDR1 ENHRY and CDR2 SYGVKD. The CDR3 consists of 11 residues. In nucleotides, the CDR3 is TGTGCCACCGGGACGGCGGAGGGCTACACCTTC. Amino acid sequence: CATGTAEGYTF.

As DNA, the CDR3 is TGTGCCAGCAGCTTAGCGGGGTTCGAGCAGTACTTC. It specifies CASSLAGFEQYF. V and J are TRBV7-2 and TRBJ2-7; D gene ambiguous. V was shortened by 0 bases and J by 6 bases, with 6 bases between the two germline ends. The CDR3 has 12 residues. Germline-derived CDR1 and CDR2 are SGHTA and FQGNSA.

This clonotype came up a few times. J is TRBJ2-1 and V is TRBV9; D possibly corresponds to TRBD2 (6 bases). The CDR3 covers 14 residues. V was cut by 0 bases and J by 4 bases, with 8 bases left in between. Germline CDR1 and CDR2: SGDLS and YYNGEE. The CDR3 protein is CASSVDGSYNEQFF. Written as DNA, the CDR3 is TGTGCCAGCAGCGTAGACGGGAGTTACAATGAGCAGTTCTTC.

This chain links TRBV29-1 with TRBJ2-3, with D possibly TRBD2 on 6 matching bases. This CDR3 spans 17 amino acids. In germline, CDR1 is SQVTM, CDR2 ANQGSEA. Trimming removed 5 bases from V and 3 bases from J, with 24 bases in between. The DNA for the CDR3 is TGCAGCGTTCCTTTACTGTGGGCTAGCGTCCGTACAGATACGCAGTATTTT. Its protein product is CSVPLLWASVRTDTQYF.

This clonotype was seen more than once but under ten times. The CDR3 loop is CAWSVPPLGMYEQYF. CDR3 coding DNA: TGTGCCTGGAGTGTCCCCCCCTTAGGAATGTACGAGCAGTACTTC. The rearrangement uses TRBV30 and TRBJ2-7; D call uncertain. Germline CDR1 GTSNPN, CDR2 SVGIG (reference sequence). Trimming removed 0 bases from V and 4 bases from J, with 16 bases in between. The CDR3 runs 15 residues.

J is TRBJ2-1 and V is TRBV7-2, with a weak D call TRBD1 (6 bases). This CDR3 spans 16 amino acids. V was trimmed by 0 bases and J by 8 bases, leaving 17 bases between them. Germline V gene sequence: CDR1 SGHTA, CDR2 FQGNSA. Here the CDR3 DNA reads TGTGCCAGCAGCTTAGCGAGGACAGCCGGCCGGGATGAGCAGTTCTTC. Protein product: CASSLARTAGRDEQFF. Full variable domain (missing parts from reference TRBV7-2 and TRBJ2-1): GAGVSQSPSNKVTEKGKDVELRCDPISGHTALYWYRQSLGQGLEFLIYFQGNSAPDKSGLPSDRFSAERTGGSVSTLTIQRTQQEDSAVYLCASSLARTAGRDEQFFGPGTRLTVL.

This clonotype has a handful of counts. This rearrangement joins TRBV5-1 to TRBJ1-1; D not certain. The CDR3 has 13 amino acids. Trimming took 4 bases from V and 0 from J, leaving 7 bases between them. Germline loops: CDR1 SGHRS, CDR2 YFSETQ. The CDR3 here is CASSVFMNTEAFF. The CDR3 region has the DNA TGCGCCAGCAGCGTTTTCATGAACACTGAAGCTTTCTTT.

The CDR3 sequence is CAARGAAGEDTQYF. In DNA, the CDR3 is TGTGCCGCCCGGGGCGCCGCCGGAGAGGATACGCAGTATTTT. The gene calls are TRBV19 and TRBJ2-3; D is possibly TRBD1 or TRBD2 (5 bases each). CDR1 is LNHDA, CDR2 SQIVND, per germline (reference sequence). CDR3 size: 14 residues. The V end lost 11 bases, the J end lost 6 bases, and 21 bases lay between the germline ends. The complete variable domain, with remaining parts taken from reference TRBV19 and TRBJ2-3, reads DGGITQSPKYLFRKEGQNVTLSCEQNLNHDAMYWYRQDPGQGLRLIYYSQIVNDFQKGDIAEGYSVSREKKESFPLTVTSAQKNPTAFYLCAARGAAGEDTQYFGPGTRLTVL.

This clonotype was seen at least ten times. The CDR3 DNA is TGCAGCGTTTCGACTAGCGGGAGGAACCCAGATACGCAGTATTTT. It codes for CSVSTSGRNPDTQYF. The chain links TRBV29-1 to TRBJ2-3; 13 bases fit TRBD2. The length of the CDR3 is 15 residues. Trimming at V came to 5 bases and at J to 4 bases, leaving 6 bases not matched to a gene. CDR1 and CDR2 (germline): SQVTM, ANQGSEA.

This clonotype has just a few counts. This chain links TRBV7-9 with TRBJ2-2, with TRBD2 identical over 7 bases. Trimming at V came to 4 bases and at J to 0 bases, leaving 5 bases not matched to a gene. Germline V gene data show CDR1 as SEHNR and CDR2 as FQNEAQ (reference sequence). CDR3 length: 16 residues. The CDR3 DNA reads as TGTGCCAGCAGCTCCGGGACTACTACGAACACCGGGGAGCTGTTTTTT. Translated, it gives CASSSGTTTNTGELFF.

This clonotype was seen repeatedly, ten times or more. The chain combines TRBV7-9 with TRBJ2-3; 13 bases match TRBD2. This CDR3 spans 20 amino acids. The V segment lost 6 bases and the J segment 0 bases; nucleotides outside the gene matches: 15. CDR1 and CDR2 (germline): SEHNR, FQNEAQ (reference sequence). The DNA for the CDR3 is TGTGCCAGCAGTTTCGGACTAGCGGGAGCGGCCAAATCTAGCACAGATACGCAGTATTTT. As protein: CASSFGLAGAAKSSTDTQYF.

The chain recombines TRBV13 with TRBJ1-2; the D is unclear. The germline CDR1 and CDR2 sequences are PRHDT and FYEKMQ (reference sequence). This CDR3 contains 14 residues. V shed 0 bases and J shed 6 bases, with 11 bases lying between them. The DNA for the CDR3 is TGTGCCAGCAGCTTAGGCCTGGCAGGTAATGGCTACACCTTC. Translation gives CASSLGLAGNGYTF. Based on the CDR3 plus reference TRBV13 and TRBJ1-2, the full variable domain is AAGVIQSPRHLIKEKRETATLKCYPIPRHDTVYWYQQGPGQDPQFLISFYEKMQSDKGSIPDRFSAQQFSDYHSELNMSSLELGDSALYFCASSLGLAGNGYTFGSGTRLTVV.

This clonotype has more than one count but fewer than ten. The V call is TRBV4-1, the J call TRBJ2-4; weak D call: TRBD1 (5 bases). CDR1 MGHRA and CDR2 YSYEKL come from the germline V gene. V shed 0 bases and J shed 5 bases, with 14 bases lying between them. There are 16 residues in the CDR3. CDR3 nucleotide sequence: TGCGCCAGCAGCCAAGAAGGATCAGGGTTCCAAAACATTCAGTACTTC. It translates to CASSQEGSGFQNIQYF.

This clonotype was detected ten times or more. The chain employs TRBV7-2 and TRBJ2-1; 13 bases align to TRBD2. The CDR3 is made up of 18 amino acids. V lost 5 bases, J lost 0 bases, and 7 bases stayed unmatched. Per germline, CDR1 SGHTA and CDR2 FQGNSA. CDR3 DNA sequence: TGTGCCAGCAGCCGGGGACTAGCGGGACAAAGCTCCTACAATGAGCAGTTCTTC. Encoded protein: CASSRGLAGQSSYNEQFF.

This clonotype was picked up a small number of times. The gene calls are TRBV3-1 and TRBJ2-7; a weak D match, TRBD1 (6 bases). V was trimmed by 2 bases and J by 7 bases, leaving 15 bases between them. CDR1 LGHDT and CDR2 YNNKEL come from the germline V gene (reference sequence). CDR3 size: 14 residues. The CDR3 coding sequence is TGTGCCAGCAGCCAACTACTCGGACAGAATGAGCAGTACTTC. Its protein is CASSQLLGQNEQYF.

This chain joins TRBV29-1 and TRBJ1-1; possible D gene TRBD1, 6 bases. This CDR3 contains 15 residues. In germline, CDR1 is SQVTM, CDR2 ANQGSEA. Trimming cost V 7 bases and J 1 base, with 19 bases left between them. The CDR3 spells CSGGPSWGGNTEAFF. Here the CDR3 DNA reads TGCAGCGGGGGGCCCTCCTGGGGTGGGAACACTGAAGCTTTCTTT.

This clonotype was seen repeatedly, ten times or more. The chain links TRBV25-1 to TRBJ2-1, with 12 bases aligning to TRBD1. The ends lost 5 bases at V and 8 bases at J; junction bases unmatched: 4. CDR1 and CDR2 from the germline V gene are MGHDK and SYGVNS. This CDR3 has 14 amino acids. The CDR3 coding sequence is TGTGCCAGCAGTCCAGGGACAGGGGGCCATGAGCAGTTCTTC. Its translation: CASSPGTGGHEQFF.